Here is one TCR beta chain with its context. Its specific antigen is unknown. No much larger clone is present one base from it, and per-base qualities are unavailable. The sample comes from a study of T-cell reconstitution after alpha-beta-depleted transplantation in children (dated by TCRdb to 2016 to 2017). With respect to the entire study: T-cell immune reconstitution after TCRalphabeta/CD19-depleted allogeneic hematopoietic cell transplantation in children was quantitatively tracked in the study by means of TCR repertoire profiling.

The CDR3, cysteine through phenylalanine, is 17 amino acids long. Only the CDR3 portion is preserved as DNA: 51 bases, with reading frame beginning at the first base. V loses 1 base of germline sequence and J loses 2 bases, and the interval between the two ends is 15 bases. CDR1 is given as SGHTA and CDR2 as FQGNSA, both from the germline V gene. Receptor libraries were prepared by PCR. The sample was run on an Illumina HiSeq 2500. TCR libraries were prepared with molecular barcoding, using unique molecular identifiers to normalize TCRbeta repertoire quantification. TCRdb took the public reads, trimmed them with fastp at Q25, ran MiXCR for clone calling and kept in-frame beta chains. Each entry is one CDR3 protein sequence, shown with its most common DNA and genes. In this sample the table shows a few hundred thousand distinct CDR3 sequences, under 13% of which occur a single time. The ten largest account for under 3% of the sample.

Sample: PBMCs from the stem cell graft donor, taken from the stem cell graft. The TCR originated in a human donor who donated a stem cell graft to a child with acute lymphoblastic leukemia. This chain is built from TRBV7-2 and TRBJ1-3; the D region possibly corresponds to TRBD1 (5 bases align). The nucleotides are TGTGCCAGCAGCTTAGGGGGATACAGGACAACTGGAAACACCATATATTTT. This encodes CASSLGGYRTTGNTIYF.